This is a list of T cell receptor beta chains from one sample in a study of T-cell reconstitution after alpha-beta-depleted transplantation in children. TCRdb re-called the PCR reads with MiXCR, one entry per CDR3 protein. The repertoire holds just over 950,000 distinct CDR3 sequences, with roughly 31% as singletons. This material consisted of PBMCs, mostly from graft donor cells, taken 360 days after TCRalphabeta/CD19-depleted stem cell transplant. Receptors were obtained from a boy under three years old who had a stem cell transplant for SCID, so the T cells may come from the graft donor. The CDR3 runs from the conserved cysteine through the conserved F or W. A D gene is named only where the DNA matches it firmly. Rows give clone size only sometimes, using once, few, many, or a class for an expanded clone.

.	.	TRBV7-2	TRBJ2-2	CASSLAGASNTGELFF	TGTGCCAGCAGCTTAGCGGGGGCCTCGAACACCGGGGAGCTGTTTTTT
.	TRBD1	TRBV27	TRBJ2-7	CASSQKGDRASYEQYF	TGTGCCAGCAGTCAAAAAGGGGACAGGGCCTCCTACGAGCAGTACTTC
few	TRBD2	TRBV4-2	TRBJ2-1	CASSQEAGLVYNEQFF	TGTGCCAGCAGCCAAGAAGCGGGGCTCGTCTACAATGAGCAGTTCTTC
.	.	TRBV29-1	TRBJ2-1	CSVGPRTGTLYNEQFF	TGCAGCGTTGGTCCTCGAACAGGGACCCTGTACAATGAGCAGTTCTTC
.	.	TRBV5-5	TRBJ2-5	CASSWRQHNQETQYF	TGTGCCAGCAGCTGGCGACAGCACAACCAAGAGACCCAGTACTTC
few	.	TRBV19	TRBJ1-1	CASSTYGTKGTEAFF	TGTGCCAGTAGTACCTATGGGACCAAGGGGACTGAAGCTTTCTTT
.	.	TRBV28	TRBJ1-1	CASSFGDRDMGTEAFF	TGTGCCAGCAGCTTCGGAGACAGAGATATGGGGACTGAAGCTTTCTTT
.	.	TRBV28	TRBJ1-6	CASSLVQLSSPLHF	TGTGCCAGCAGTTTAGTACAGTTGAGTTCACCCCTCCACTTT
once	TRBD1	TRBV20-1	TRBJ1-2	CSARAAGGGYGYTF	TGCAGTGCTAGAGCGGCAGGGGGCGGCTATGGCTACACCTTC
.	.	TRBV3-1	TRBJ1-1	CASSRAGRDTEAFF	TGTGCCAGCAGCCGGGCCGGACGCGACACTGAAGCTTTCTTT
many	.	TRBV4-1	TRBJ2-5	CASSQEGLNQETQYF	TGCGCCAGCAGCCAAGAAGGGCTCAACCAAGAGACCCAGTACTTC
few	TRBD2	TRBV15	TRBJ2-1	CATSPGSGGAYEQFF	TGTGCCACCAGCCCAGGGAGCGGGGGGGCTTATGAGCAGTTCTTC
few	TRBD2	TRBV5-1	TRBJ2-2	CASRERGPSANTGELFF	TGCGCCAGCAGGGAGCGGGGCCCCTCCGCGAACACCGGGGAGCTGTTTTTT
.	.	TRBV7-6	TRBJ2-7	CASSVSGGTGGEYEQYF	TGTGCCAGCAGTGTTAGCGGGGGGACAGGGGGAGAGTACGAGCAGTACTTC
.	TRBD2	TRBV2	TRBJ2-5	CASKVAGGQETQYF	TGTGCCAGCAAGGTAGCGGGGGGCCAAGAGACCCAGTACTTC
few	TRBD1	TRBV12-3/TRBV12-4	TRBJ2-7	CASSNPGQATYEQYF	TGTGCCAGCAGTAATCCGGGACAGGCAACCTACGAGCAGTACTTC
few	.	TRBV6-6	TRBJ2-1	CASINRGGRGQFF	TGTGCCAGCATCAACAGGGGGGGCAGGGGGCAGTTCTTC
.	.	TRBV6-2/TRBV6-3	TRBJ2-1	CASKDLRNYNEQFF	TGTGCCAGCAAGGACCTCCGCAACTACAATGAGCAGTTCTTC